This T cell receptor (beta chain) was sequenced during a study of human T cells and chemical hapten exposure. The CDR3 spans 13 residues. With 6 bases clipped from V and 5 bases from J, the junction kept 5 bases outside the gene matches. CDR1 is SNHLY and CDR2 is FYNNEI in the germline V gene. Ten or more counts support this clonotype. As to time point: pre-sensitization, week 0. Indicated treatment: therapeutic diphenylcyclopropenone sensitization with weekly scalp DPC. TCRdb re-analysed the RACE reads in MiXCR, keeping a single row per CDR3 protein. The table lists 52,000 or so distinct CDR3 sequences, approximately 10% of them singletons, with 9.6% in the top ten.

The specimen comprised whole blood, sampled in connection with sensitization to the hapten diphenylcyclopropenone (DPC). This receptor was identified in a man aged 40-49 years with alopecia areata. Some clones in this sample may be carry-over from other donors' samples. The rearrangement uses TRBV2 and TRBJ2-3, with 7 positions matching TRBD1. The CDR3 region has the DNA TGTGCCAGCAGGATGGGACAGAGAGATACGCAGTATTTT. As protein: CASRMGQRDTQYF. Full variable domain (outside the CDR3, taken from reference TRBV2 and TRBJ2-3): EPEVTQTPSHQVTQMGQEVILRCVPISNHLYFYWYRQILGQKVEFLVSFYNNEISEKSEIFDDQFSVERPDGSNFTLKIRSTKLEDSAMYFCASRMGQRDTQYFGPGTRLTVL.